This T cell receptor beta chain originates from a study of blood T cells in healthy people across ages. Using a J-beta primer mix together with a sample-barcoded 5' primer, a second PCR was run for roughly 6 to 12 cycles. MiXCR, run by TCRdb on the 5' RACE reads, gives a single entry per CDR3 protein. The sample lists some 640,000 distinct CDR3 sequences, around 49% occurring once. With V trimmed by 6 bases and J by 2 bases, 12 bases remained unmatched. Germline V lookup: CDR1 SEHNR, CDR2 FQNEAQ (reference sequence). The CDR3 sequence is 17 residues long. This clonotype appeared a few times. The rearrangement links TRBV7-9 to TRBJ2-3, with 9 nucleotides matching TRBD1. The sequenced material came from blood. This receptor was identified in a woman aged 60 to 75 in good health. As DNA, the CDR3 is TGTGCCAGCAGTCCTCTCCCGGGACAGGGTAACACAGATACGCAGTATTTT. It specifies CASSPLPGQGNTDTQYF.